This T cell receptor beta chain was sequenced in a study of chemoradiotherapy in HPV16-positive cancers. Assay used: immunoSEQ multiplex PCR; TCRdb lists only in-frame clones, some missing. Here the sample spans 14,000 or so clones, approximately 89% being singletons. Per germline, CDR1 LNHDA and CDR2 SQIVND (reference sequence). The CDR3 runs 14 residues. V was shortened by 7 bases and J by 4 bases, with 15 bases between the two germline ends. This specimen consisted of tumor tissue, obtained from a patient who underwent chemoradiotherapy. The sequence derives from a human donor with HPV-associated anogenital cancer. This rearrangement joins TRBV19 to TRBJ2-3, with a tentative D call TRBD1 (7 bases). The CDR3 nucleotides read TGTGCCAGTACACTAGCCCAGGGGGCAGATACGCAGTATTTT. This sequence encodes CASTLAQGADTQYF.